A single sample gave rise to the 7 T cell receptor beta chains below, sequenced in a study of blood T cell repertoires in COVID-19. Method: immunoSEQ multiplex PCR; TCRdb's copy keeps in-frame clones and lacks some. This table holds about 330,000 clones, 70% to 90% found once. Sequencing used PBMCs or T cells enriched from blood (not recorded which). Receptors were obtained from a woman under 30 who had recovered from COVID-19.

V gene TRBV6-5 combines with J gene TRBJ1-2; TRBD1 is a possible D gene (5 bases). The germline V gene has CDR1 MNHEY and CDR2 SVGAGI. The V gene lost 3 bases and the J gene lost 8 bases, with 19 bases spanning the gap. This CDR3 has 15 amino acids. The CDR3 DNA sequence: TGTGCCAGCAGTTATGTGCAGGGTGTGGGGGGAGGCTACACCTTC. It is translated as CASSYVQGVGGGYTF.

The count of this clone is one. The DNA for the CDR3 is TGTGCCAGCAGTTTGGGCTTCGGGACACCGAACACTGAAGCTTTCTTT. Its protein product is CASSLGFGTPNTEAFF. This chain joins TRBV27 and TRBJ1-1, with a possible D match to TRBD1 (6 bases). The V gene lost 3 bases and the J gene lost 1 base, with 15 bases spanning the gap. From germline, CDR1 is MNHEY and CDR2 SMNVEV (reference sequence). The CDR3 is 16 residues long.

This chain joins TRBV25-1 and TRBJ1-4; perhaps TRBD1 as D (6 bases). The CDR3 sequence is 14 residues long. Per germline, CDR1 MGHDK and CDR2 SYGVNS. Trimming left V 3 bases short and J 8 bases short, with 13 bases between. The CDR3 here is CASSEGGANEKLFF. The CDR3 DNA reads TGTGCCAGCAGTGAGGGGGGGGCGAACGAAAAACTGTTTTTT. Drawing the rest from reference TRBV25-1 and TRBJ1-4, the complete variable domain is EADIYQTPRYLVIGTGKKITLECSQTMGHDKMYWYQQDPGMELHLIHYSYGVNSTEKGDLSSESTVSRIRTEHFPLTLESARPSHTSQYLCASSEGGANEKLFFGSGTQLSVL.

The sample holds one count of this clone. The genes are TRBV18 and TRBJ1-4; 9 bases align to TRBD1. This CDR3 region has 17 residues. The V gene end was trimmed by 3 bases and the J gene end by 8 bases; junction bases not matched to a gene: 13. CDR1 is KGHSH and CDR2 is LQKENI in the germline V gene. DNA for the CDR3: TGTGCCAGCTCACCGAATCAACCCGGGACAGGGAACGAAAAACTGTTTTTT. Translating it yields CASSPNQPGTGNEKLFF. Complete variable domain (other parts from reference TRBV18 and TRBJ1-4): NAGVMQNPRHLVRRRGQEARLRCSPMKGHSHVYWYRQLPEEGLKFMVYLQKENIIDESGMPKERFSAEFPKEGPSILRIQQVVRGDSAAYFCASSPNQPGTGNEKLFFGSGTQLSVL.

The CDR3 loop is CASSNAGNTEAFF. The CDR3 DNA is TGTGCCAGCAGTAACGCAGGGAACACTGAAGCTTTCTTT. The chain carries TRBV6-5 and TRBJ1-1, with D unclear. V was pared by 5 bases and J by 1 base, with 8 bases between. Germline loops: CDR1 MNHEY, CDR2 SVGAGI. This CDR3 has 13 amino acids.

The chain couples TRBV19 to TRBJ2-3, with TRBD2 matching over 7 bases. After removal of 3 bases from V and 1 base from J, the junction contained 4 bases not matched to a gene. CDR3 length equals 15 residues. Germline V gene data show CDR1 as LNHDA and CDR2 as SQIVND (reference sequence). The CDR3 region is CASSMVGGGTDTQYF. In DNA, the CDR3 is TGTGCCAGTAGTATGGTGGGAGGGGGCACAGATACGCAGTATTTT.

CDR3 bases: TGTGCCAGCAGCGCGACAGGGATCTACGAGCAGTACTTC. Residues: CASSATGIYEQYF. V gene TRBV7-9 combines with J gene TRBJ2-7; TRBD1 matches 7 bases. CDR1 and CDR2 (germline): SEHNR, FQNEAQ (reference sequence). The CDR3 has 13 residues. The V segment lost 5 bases and the J segment 3 bases; nucleotides outside the gene matches: 4.